This is a list of T cell receptor beta chains from one sample in a study of Ad26.COV2.S vaccination and SARS-CoV-2 variants. The repertoire was sequenced with immunoSEQ multiplex PCR; TCRdb's copy has only in-frame clones and lacks some. The sample consists of 380,000 or so clones, 65% to 90% of them appearing once. Sequences were derived from peripheral blood, sampled in a trial of Ad26.COV2.S vaccine versus placebo. These receptors originate from a person aged 18-60 years who received the Ad26.COV2.S COVID-19 vaccine or a placebo. Both conserved end residues are part of each CDR3. Fields, in order: V gene, CDR3 length, J gene, CDR3 protein.

TRBV19	16	TRBJ1-6	CASSMAMGQSASPLHF
TRBV5-4	15	TRBJ2-7	CASRQGTGGYYEQYF
TRBV28	14	TRBJ1-1	CASTVRPLNTEAFF
TRBV30	12	TRBJ1-2	CAWGDGAYGYTF
TRBV24-1	14	TRBJ1-5	CATSESSNNQPQHF
TRBV25-1	15	TRBJ1-2	CASSEFEDGNYGYTF
TRBV28	13	TRBJ1-2	CASSSTGWEGYTF
TRBV4-1	17	TRBJ2-4	CASSQDRGGLTSDIQYF
TRBV4-1	16	TRBJ2-7	CASSQTTLLGGREQYF
TRBV13	11	TRBJ2-7	CASSDSYEQYF
TRBV4-1	16	TRBJ1-5	CASSTKQGSSNQPQHF
TRBV25-1	16	TRBJ2-1	CASSEEEGFSYNEQFF
TRBV12-3/TRBV12-4	13	TRBJ1-2	CASTGVPNYGYTF
TRBV28	15	TRBJ1-1	CASSPLPGTNTEAFF
TRBV19	15	TRBJ2-1	CARLPRGASYNEQFF
TRBV6-5	14	TRBJ2-7	CASTLGQGAYEQYF
TRBV19	15	TRBJ2-1	CASTVGTSGYNEQFF
TRBV5-1	14	TRBJ1-2	CASSLRGDSYGYTF
TRBV12-3/TRBV12-4	13	TRBJ2-3	CASSWRGTDTQYF
TRBV18	16	TRBJ1-6	CASSPGDSGRGSPLHF
TRBV24-1	14	TRBJ1-5	CATSDLGGNQPQHF
TRBV5-1	13	TRBJ2-1	CASSLVMGPLQFF
TRBV30	17	TRBJ1-1	CAWGRPGGTRANTEAFF
TRBV7-2	13	TRBJ2-4	CASSSPVENIQYF
TRBV5-5	16	TRBJ1-2	CASILTMDRLWGGYTF
TRBV27	13	TRBJ1-1	CASSLFGGTEAFF
TRBV19	14	TRBJ1-4	CASSIVVVGEKLFF
TRBV4-1	16	TRBJ2-3	CASSQGGQGAGDTQYF
TRBV2	15	TRBJ2-7	CASSETQGGSYEQYF
TRBV7-2	15	TRBJ1-3	CASSLVRVPGNTIYF
TRBV7-2	14	TRBJ1-2	CASSPSDRPGGYTF
TRBV11-2	15	TRBJ2-1	CASSLAGDPYNEQFF
TRBV11-2	16	TRBJ1-1	CASSFFRSGQMAEAFF
TRBV2	13	TRBJ2-7	CASSEDRAGEQYF
TRBV7-9	14	TRBJ2-1	CASSLEGLYNEQFF
TRBV24-1	14	TRBJ1-2	CATSYRGLDHGYTF
TRBV5-1	13	TRBJ2-7	CASSVDNAYEQYF
TRBV27	16	TRBJ2-5	CASSRLAGSGGETQYF
TRBV28	15	TRBJ1-4	CASRPLDGMGEKLFF
TRBV7-2	13	TRBJ2-1	CASGLAGSNEQFF
TRBV6-5	14	TRBJ1-1	CASLPRAGGTEAFF